Following are 24 T cell receptor beta chains from one sample sequenced in a study of control samples from healthy donors and cancer patients. Sequencing used immunoSEQ multiplex PCR; TCRdb keeps in-frame clones, though not all of them. The data show 68,000 or so clones, with approximately 86% seen just once and roughly 14% held by the top ten. Sequencing was carried out using blood. Source of these receptors: a man aged 55 to 69 in good health.

The chain employs TRBV10-3 and TRBJ2-1, with D uncertain. V was trimmed by 5 bases and J by 0 bases, leaving 11 bases between them. The V gene's germline CDR1 is ENHRY and CDR2 SYGVKD. CDR3 length: 15 amino acids. The CDR3 sequence is CAISSTISSYNEQFF. CDR3 bases: TGTGCCATCAGTTCCACCATAAGCTCCTACAATGAGCAGTTCTTC.

This rearrangement joins TRBV27 to TRBJ2-1; 10 bases match TRBD2. Germline trimming cut 4 bases from V and 4 bases from J; bases unmatched to any gene: 7. CDR1 is MNHEY, CDR2 SMNVEV, per germline (reference sequence). The CDR3 length is 16 residues. The CDR3 nucleotides are TGTGCCAGCAGTTCGGCGACTAGCGGGCCATACAATGAGCAGTTCTTC. Amino acids: CASSSATSGPYNEQFF.

The genes are TRBV12-3 or TRBV12-4 and TRBJ1-2; D remains ambiguous. The CDR3 length is 13 residues. The V and J ends lost 4 bases and 0 bases respectively, with 6 bases between them. Here the CDR3 DNA reads TGTGCCAGCAGTTCAACAGCTAACTATGGCTACACCTTC. Translating it yields CASSSTANYGYTF.

V and J are TRBV27 and TRBJ2-2; D gene ambiguous. The V end lost 6 bases, the J end lost 3 bases, and 11 bases lay between the germline ends. From germline, CDR1 is MNHEY and CDR2 SMNVEV (reference sequence). CDR3 length: 14 amino acids. The CDR3 nucleotides read TGTGCCAGCAGGGGGATTTGGGACACCGGGGAGCTGTTTTTT. Translated: CASRGIWDTGELFF.

V is TRBV4-3 and J is TRBJ1-6, with D perhaps TRBD1 (5 bases). Germline CDR1 LGHNA, CDR2 YSLEER. Trimming took 1 base from V and 15 from J, leaving 13 bases between them. This CDR3 contains 13 residues. The CDR3: CASSQVPGRLLHF. Here the CDR3 DNA reads TGCGCCAGCAGCCAAGTACCGGGACGTCTCCTCCACTTT.

V usage is TRBV6-6 and J usage is TRBJ1-1; no definite D call. The germline V gene encodes CDR1 MNHNY and CDR2 SVGAGI (reference sequence). The CDR3 spans 14 residues. Trimming stripped 0 bases from V and 0 bases from J, with 5 bases between. CDR3 nucleotides: TGTGCCAGCAGTTACTCGGAAATGAACACTGAAGCTTTCTTT. It is translated as CASSYSEMNTEAFF.

This chain connects TRBV7-2 to TRBJ2-1; 8 bases agree with TRBD2. After removal of 1 base from V and 13 bases from J, the junction contained 9 bases not matched to a gene. The germline CDR1 and CDR2 sequences are SGHTA and FQGNSA. The CDR3 loop spans 14 amino acids. The CDR3 loop reads CASSLGTRSGGQFF. CDR3 bases: TGTGCCAGCAGCTTAGGGACTAGGAGCGGGGGTCAGTTCTTC.

This sequence joins TRBV18 and TRBJ2-7; 10 nucleotides match TRBD2. V shed 3 bases and J 6 bases; nucleotides not matched to a gene: 20. This CDR3 comprises 19 residues. Germline loops: CDR1 KGHSH, CDR2 LQKENI. This CDR3 reads CASSPFAGQREGLSGEQYF. CDR3 bases: TGTGCCAGCTCACCCTTTGCGGGCCAGCGGGAGGGCCTGTCGGGCGAGCAGTACTTC.

This clone was detected once. J is TRBJ1-1 and V is TRBV6-5, with a tentative D call TRBD1 (6 bases). V was clipped by 7 bases and J by 3 bases, with 9 bases between them. Germline V CDR1 and CDR2: MNHEY, SVGAGI. The CDR3 runs to 12 residues. The CDR3 here is CASTRGDTEAFF. For the CDR3, the DNA is TGTGCCAGCACAAGGGGGGACACTGAAGCTTTCTTT.

The table lists this clone with a few counts. This chain uses TRBV19 with TRBJ1-2; D call uncertain. CDR3 length: 10 amino acids. Germline CDR1 reads LNHDA; CDR2 reads SQIVND (reference sequence). V was clipped by 7 bases and J by 4 bases, with 4 bases between them. The CDR3 sequence is CASKGYGYTF. CDR3 nucleotides: TGTGCCAGTAAGGGCTATGGCTACACCTTC.

This clone was recorded once. J is TRBJ1-2 and V is TRBV7-2; D is unclear. CDR1 is SGHTA and CDR2 is FQGNSA in the germline V gene. The V and J ends lost 1 base and 4 bases respectively, with 25 bases between them. This CDR3 is built from 19 residues. The CDR3 spells CASSLDLNVVRYLGYGYTF. The CDR3 nucleotides are TGTGCCAGCAGCTTAGACCTAAATGTAGTTCGTTACCTCGGCTATGGCTACACCTTC.

V and J are TRBV27 and TRBJ2-3, with TRBD2 matching 11 bases. Germline V gives CDR1 MNHEY, CDR2 SMNVEV (reference sequence). This CDR3 is built from 16 residues. The junction had 5 bases not matched to a gene; V was cut back by 5 bases and J by 1 base. The CDR3 sequence: CASSHHSGRGTDTQYF. CDR3 bases: TGTGCCAGCAGTCACCATAGCGGGAGGGGCACAGATACGCAGTATTTT.

This chain connects TRBV19 to TRBJ2-1, with 9 nucleotides matching TRBD2. This CDR3 has 13 amino acids. Germline V gives CDR1 LNHDA, CDR2 SQIVND (reference sequence). V was pared by 5 bases and J by 9 bases, with 5 bases of the junction left unmatched. CDR3 DNA sequence: TGTGCCAGTAGTTCATCGACTAGCGGTGAGCAGTTCTTC. This encodes CASSSSTSGEQFF.

The genes are TRBV12-3 or TRBV12-4 and TRBJ2-7, with D possibly TRBD1 on 5 matching bases. Trimming shortened V by 5 bases and J by 1 base, and 6 bases separated the two germline ends. This CDR3 is 12 amino acids long. The CDR3 loop reads CASSQGSYEQYF. In DNA form, the CDR3 reads TGTGCCAGCAGTCAGGGTTCCTACGAGCAGTACTTC.

The chain employs TRBV6-2 or TRBV6-3 and TRBJ2-2, with D unresolved. V was trimmed by 2 bases and J by 0 bases, leaving 10 bases between them. Per germline, CDR1 MNHEY and CDR2 SVGEGT. The CDR3 extends over 16 amino acids. CDR3 residues: CASSYRYGSNTGELFF. In DNA, the CDR3 is TGTGCCAGCAGTTACCGCTACGGGTCGAACACCGGGGAGCTGTTTTTT.

This chain uses TRBV2 with TRBJ2-2; perhaps TRBD2 as D (6 bases). V gave up 7 bases and J gave up 4 bases, with 19 bases separating them. This CDR3 has 16 amino acids. Germline values: CDR1 SNHLY, CDR2 FYNNEI. CDR3 in amino acids: CASKVEGGSFTGELFF. The CDR3, as DNA: TGTGCCAGCAAAGTCGAGGGAGGATCGTTCACCGGGGAGCTGTTTTTT. The entire variable domain, with the rest obtained from reference TRBV2 and TRBJ2-2, is as follows: EPEVTQTPSHQVTQMGQEVILRCVPISNHLYFYWYRQILGQKVEFLVSFYNNEISEKSEIFDDQFSVERPDGSNFTLKIRSTKLEDSAMYFCASKVEGGSFTGELFFGEGSRLTVL.

The chain combines TRBV13 with TRBJ2-5, with D possibly being TRBD1 (6 bases). The germline gives CDR1 PRHDT, CDR2 FYEKMQ (reference sequence). V lost 5 bases and J 4 bases, leaving 20 bases between the germline ends. The CDR3 has 16 amino acids. CDR3 bases: TGTGCCAGCAGCATACGAGGGGGAGCCCGTGTAGAGACCCAGTACTTC. Amino acid sequence: CASSIRGGARVETQYF.

The chain joins TRBV5-4 to TRBJ1-1, with D maybe TRBD1 (5 bases). Per germline, CDR1 SGHNT and CDR2 YYREEE (reference sequence). CDR3 size: 14 residues. Deletions cut 1 base from V and 4 bases from J, with 11 bases between. The chain's CDR3 is CASSLPGRATEAFF. The CDR3 DNA reads TGTGCCAGCAGCTTGCCGGGCAGGGCCACTGAAGCTTTCTTT.

This clone has just one count. The V call is TRBV9, the J call TRBJ2-1; TRBD2 aligns across 11 bases. This CDR3 region has 17 residues. Looked up from germline, CDR1 is SGDLS and CDR2 is YYNGEE. After removal of 7 bases from V and 6 bases from J, the junction contained 15 bases not matched to a gene. CDR3 sequence: CASAREGVLAGVNEQFF. CDR3 coding DNA: TGTGCCAGCGCGCGGGAGGGGGTACTAGCGGGAGTCAATGAGCAGTTCTTC.

V gene TRBV5-8 combines with J gene TRBJ1-2; D call uncertain. The V gene's germline CDR1 is SGHTS and CDR2 YDEGEE. This CDR3 contains 11 residues. The V gene lost 4 bases and the J gene lost 5 bases, with 6 bases spanning the gap. As DNA, the CDR3 is TGTGCCAGCAGCCTAAATTATGGCTACACCTTC. Translating gives CASSLNYGYTF.

V usage is TRBV4-1 and J usage is TRBJ2-1, with a tentative D call TRBD2 (6 bases). The CDR3 covers 13 residues. Trimming left V 0 bases short and J 9 bases short, with 9 bases between. Per the germline V gene, CDR1 is MGHRA and CDR2 is YSYEKL. CDR3: CASSQDRGLEQFF. DNA of the CDR3: TGCGCCAGCAGCCAAGATAGGGGACTTGAGCAGTTCTTC.

The chain joins TRBV30 to TRBJ1-2, with D unclear. The length of the CDR3 is 11 residues. The ends were cut back, 1 base at V and 4 bases at J, with 4 bases in the middle. Germline assignment: CDR1 GTSNPN and CDR2 SVGIG (reference sequence). The CDR3 spells CAWSGVYGYTF. CDR3 bases: TGTGCCTGGAGTGGGGTCTATGGCTACACCTTC.

The chain links TRBV6-6 to TRBJ2-5; perhaps TRBD2 as D (5 bases). Trimming shortened V by 6 bases and J by 14 bases, and 13 bases separated the two germline ends. Germline values: CDR1 MNHNY, CDR2 SVGAGI (reference sequence). The CDR3 contains 10 residues. This chain's CDR3 is CASRNRGFYF. The CDR3 DNA follows: TGTGCCAGCAGAAACCGGGGTTTTTACTTC.

For the CDR3, the DNA is TGTGCCAGCAGCTTAGAACAGACAGAGCGGACCCAGTACTTC. It encodes CASSLEQTERTQYF. The chain combines TRBV7-9 with TRBJ2-5; D may be TRBD1 (5 bases). Germline CDR1 reads SEHNR; CDR2 reads FQNEAQ (reference sequence). Trimming took 1 base from V and 7 from J, leaving 13 bases between them. The CDR3 has 14 residues.